The 32 T cell receptor beta chains reported below all come from one sample, sequenced in a study of T cell responses to AZD1222 COVID-19 vaccine. TCRdb keeps only in-frame clones here, not all; method: immunoSEQ multiplex PCR. Of some 150,000 clones listed, 88% were seen once; the top ten hold around 3%. Material: peripheral blood, obtained on day 0 of AZD1222 vaccination. Receptors were obtained from an adult in good health.

V usage is TRBV7-2 and J usage is TRBJ1-5; D call uncertain. Germline values: CDR1 SGHTA, CDR2 FQGNSA. Trimming cost V 2 bases and J 1 base, with 9 bases left between them. The CDR3 totals 15 residues. The CDR3 here is CASSLKPGSNQPQHF. The CDR3 coding sequence is TGTGCCAGCAGCTTAAAGCCGGGGAGCAATCAGCCCCAGCATTTT.

V is TRBV7-2 and J is TRBJ2-7; tentatively, D is TRBD1 (6 bases). V was cut by 3 bases and J by 2 bases, with 11 bases left in between. CDR3 size: 14 residues. Germline CDR1 reads SGHTA; CDR2 reads FQGNSA. CDR3 coding DNA: TGTGCCAGCAGCTTGGGGGCCGTGACCTACGAGCAGTACTTC. This codes for CASSLGAVTYEQYF.

The chain carries TRBV28 and TRBJ1-1; 9 bases are a match to TRBD1. The CDR3 sequence is 16 residues long. The V segment lost 6 bases and the J segment 4 bases; nucleotides outside the gene matches: 12. Germline V gene lookup returns CDR1 MDHEN and CDR2 SYDVKM. CDR3 region: CASRTPSTGGRTEAFF. For the CDR3, the DNA is TGTGCCAGCAGGACGCCCTCTACAGGGGGCCGCACTGAAGCTTTCTTT.

The chain combines TRBV28 with TRBJ1-1; possible D gene TRBD1, 6 bases. CDR1 is MDHEN and CDR2 is SYDVKM in the germline V gene. The CDR3 length is 14 residues. The V end was cut by 7 bases, the J end by 1 base, with 13 bases between. The CDR3 loop reads CASIGGGANTEAFF. DNA of the CDR3: TGTGCCAGCATAGGGGGAGGCGCGAACACTGAAGCTTTCTTT. Full variable domain (remainder filled in from reference TRBV28 and TRBJ1-1): DVKVTQSSRYLVKRTGEKVFLECVQDMDHENMFWYRQDPGLGLRLIYFSYDVKMKEKGDIPEGYSVSREKKERFSLILESASTNQTSMYLCASIGGGANTEAFFGQGTRLTVV.

This chain joins TRBV5-1 and TRBJ1-6; 7 nucleotides align to TRBD1. The CDR3 is 14 amino acids. The V gene end was trimmed by 4 bases and the J gene end by 5 bases; junction bases not matched to a gene: 3. Germline loops: CDR1 SGHRS, CDR2 YFSETQ. The CDR3 sequence: CASSPTGNNSPLHF. CDR3 coding DNA: TGCGCCAGCAGCCCGACAGGGAATAATTCACCCCTCCACTTT.

The chain couples TRBV5-1 to TRBJ2-2, with D perhaps given as TRBD1 or TRBD2 (5 bases each). The CDR3 length is 15 residues. From germline, CDR1 is SGHRS and CDR2 YFSETQ. With 0 bases removed from V and 6 bases from J, the gap between germline ends came to 12 bases. The CDR3 sequence is CASSLGEGFPGELFF. The CDR3 DNA is TGCGCCAGCAGCTTGGGAGAGGGGTTCCCCGGGGAGCTGTTTTTT.

The V gene is TRBV7-2, the J gene TRBJ2-5, with D uncertain. Germline lookup yields CDR1 SGHTA and CDR2 FQGNSA. The CDR3 contains 15 residues. V was pared by 2 bases and J by 0 bases, with 10 bases between. The CDR3 loop reads CASSLMGQNQETQYF. In DNA, the CDR3 is TGTGCCAGCAGCTTAATGGGCCAGAACCAAGAGACCCAGTACTTC.

V gene TRBV11-2 combines with J gene TRBJ1-1; the match to TRBD1 covers 7 bases. This CDR3 is built from 14 residues. Per the germline V gene, CDR1 is SGHAT and CDR2 is FQNNGV. V gave up 5 bases and J gave up 4 bases; unmatched junction bases: 7. The CDR3 DNA is TGTGCCAGCAGCGTCGAAACAGGGGCCACTGAAGCTTTCTTT. This gives the protein CASSVETGATEAFF.

This clone was observed a single time. The chain has TRBV29-1 and TRBJ2-7; D remains unclear. The CDR3 runs to 12 residues. Trimming took 3 bases from V and 3 from J, leaving 9 bases between them. Germline assignment: CDR1 SQVTM and CDR2 ANQGSEA. The CDR3 region has the DNA TGCAGCGTTGAGGTCAACGGCTACGAGCAGTACTTC. Translating gives CSVEVNGYEQYF.

This sequence joins TRBV6-5 and TRBJ2-7; TRBD1 might be the D (5 bases). CDR3 size: 15 residues. Germline lookup yields CDR1 MNHEY and CDR2 SVGAGI. Trimming pared 0 bases from V and 3 bases from J, leaving 12 bases between. CDR3 sequence reads: CASSYSSGSLYEQYF. The CDR3 DNA reads TGTGCCAGCAGTTACTCGTCAGGGTCCCTCTACGAGCAGTACTTC.

The J gene is TRBJ1-2, the V gene TRBV15, with D uncertain. Germline CDR1 and CDR2: LNHNV and YYDKDF (reference sequence). This CDR3 is built from 15 residues. V gave up 3 bases and J gave up 0 bases, with 11 bases separating them. The CDR3 reads CATSSGRLANYGYTF. CDR3 sequence (DNA): TGTGCCACCAGCAGCGGGCGTCTAGCTAACTATGGCTACACCTTC.

V and J are TRBV29-1 and TRBJ1-1; TRBD1 matches 7 bases. The V gene end was trimmed by 6 bases and the J gene end by 1 base; junction bases not matched to a gene: 5. The CDR3 is made up of 13 amino acids. CDR1 is SQVTM and CDR2 is ANQGSEA in the germline V gene. CDR3: CSVNRGSNTEAFF. The CDR3 nucleotides read TGCAGCGTGAACAGGGGCTCGAACACTGAAGCTTTCTTT.

The rearrangement uses TRBV5-4 and TRBJ1-4, with D hard to call. V was trimmed by 0 bases and J by 5 bases, leaving 11 bases between them. Germline lookup yields CDR1 SGHNT and CDR2 YYREEE (reference sequence). The CDR3 runs 15 residues. CDR3: CASSLGPSENEKLFF. In nucleotides, the CDR3 is TGTGCCAGCAGCTTGGGTCCCAGCGAAAATGAAAAACTGTTTTTT.

The V call is TRBV6-5, the J call TRBJ1-5; tentative D call: TRBD1 (6 bases). Germline V gene data show CDR1 as MNHEY and CDR2 as SVGAGI. This CDR3 has 13 residues. Between the trimmed V and J ends, which lost 9 bases and 9 bases, there was a span of 18 bases. The CDR3 DNA is TGTGCCAGTCGGGACACCCGACAAGGGCCCCAGCATTTT. Protein: CASRDTRQGPQHF.

The chain is built from TRBV9 and TRBJ2-1, with TRBD2 matching 10 bases. CDR3 length: 16 residues. J lost 8 bases, V lost 0 bases, and 8 bases had no gene match. The V gene's germline CDR1 is SGDLS and CDR2 YYNGEE. CDR3 nucleotides: TGTGCCAGCAGCGTAGTAACTAGCGGGGCGGGGGATGAGCAGTTCTTC. Amino acid sequence: CASSVVTSGAGDEQFF.

The table lists this clone with a few counts. V usage is TRBV12-5 and J usage is TRBJ2-7; 11 bases are a match to TRBD1. From germline, CDR1 is LGHNT and CDR2 FRNRAP. The CDR3 covers 15 residues. With V trimmed by 4 bases and J by 4 bases, 6 bases remained unmatched. CDR3 bases: TGTGCTAGTGGTTGGAGGGACAGGGGGTGGTACGAGCAGTACTTC. Its protein product is CASGWRDRGWYEQYF.

This chain connects TRBV5-1 to TRBJ2-7; D tentatively fits TRBD1 or TRBD2 (5 bases each). Trimming stripped 0 bases from V and 2 bases from J, with 9 bases between. The CDR3 is 14 residues long. Per germline, CDR1 SGHRS and CDR2 YFSETQ. CDR3: CASSLAGTAYEQYF. The CDR3 DNA follows: TGCGCCAGCAGCTTGGCTGGGACGGCCTACGAGCAGTACTTC. Combining the CDR3 with reference TRBV5-1 and TRBJ2-7 gives the whole variable domain KAGVTQTPRYLIKTRGQQVTLSCSPISGHRSVSWYQQTPGQGLQFLFEYFSETQRNKGNFPGRFSGRQFSNSRSEMNVSTLELGDSALYLCASSLAGTAYEQYFGPGTRLTVT.

The chain combines TRBV4-3 with TRBJ1-2; TRBD1 matches at 9 bases. The CDR3 loop spans 15 amino acids. Germline V gene sequence: CDR1 LGHNA, CDR2 YSLEER. V lost 5 bases, J lost 7 bases, and 11 bases stayed unmatched. CDR3 nucleotide sequence: TGCGCCAGCAGCTTCAACCGGGACAGGGCTTCTGGCTACACCTTC. As protein: CASSFNRDRASGYTF.

CDR3 residues: CASRLGGQYTEAFF. DNA for the CDR3: TGTGCCAGCAGGCTGGGGGGACAATACACTGAAGCTTTCTTT. V usage is TRBV27 and J usage is TRBJ1-1, with D perhaps TRBD1 (6 bases). In germline, CDR1 is MNHEY, CDR2 SMNVEV (reference sequence). There are 14 residues in the CDR3. The V end was cut by 6 bases, the J end by 3 bases, with 14 bases between.

CDR3 bases: TGCAGTGCTAGTAACGAGCGGGGGGTTCCCTACGAGCAGTACTTC. Translating gives CSASNERGVPYEQYF. The chain couples TRBV20-1 to TRBJ2-7; 9 bases are a match to TRBD2. V lost 3 bases and J lost 2; bases outside the gene matches: 8. Looked up from germline, CDR1 is DFQATT and CDR2 is SNEGSKA (reference sequence). The CDR3 is 15 amino acids.

The chain couples TRBV3-1 (or the pseudogene TRBV3-2) to TRBJ2-1, with D possibly matching TRBD1 (5 bases). The germline V and J ends were trimmed by 5 bases and 12 bases, with 14 bases remaining between them. Germline values: CDR1 LGHDT, CDR2 YNNKEL (reference sequence). This CDR3 has 12 residues. CDR3 region: CASSAGYLGQFF. The DNA for the CDR3 is TGTGCCAGCAGCGCAGGGTACTTGGGGCAGTTCTTC.

The chain carries TRBV7-3 and TRBJ2-2; D gene unclear. CDR3 length: 13 amino acids. Germline loops: CDR1 SGHTA, CDR2 FQGTGA. V gave up 5 bases and J gave up 8 bases, with 12 bases separating them. Written as DNA, the CDR3 is TGTGCCAGCAGCCCAAACTTACCGGGGGAGCTGTTTTTT. Encoded protein: CASSPNLPGELFF. The whole variable domain, remainder taken from reference TRBV7-3 and TRBJ2-2, is GAGVSQTPSNKVTEKGKYVELRCDPISGHTALYWYRQSLGQGPEFLIYFQGTGAADDSGLPNDRFFAVRPEGSVSTLKIQRTERGDSAVYLCASSPNLPGELFFGEGSRLTVL.

This clone was seen a single time. V is TRBV2 and J is TRBJ2-7; 7 nucleotides agree with TRBD1. The J segment lost 4 bases and the V segment lost 6 bases, leaving 6 bases of the junction unmatched. CDR1 and CDR2 (germline): SNHLY, FYNNEI. The CDR3 is 13 amino acids. As DNA, the CDR3 is TGTGCCAGCAGCGGACGGACAGGTTACGAGCAGTACTTC. It yields the protein CASSGRTGYEQYF.

The V call is TRBV9, the J call TRBJ1-5; D unclear. There are 14 residues in the CDR3. CDR1 SGDLS and CDR2 YYNGEE come from the germline V gene. V was cut by 3 bases and J by 4 bases, with 11 bases left in between. The CDR3 is CASSASSGNQPQHF. For the CDR3, the DNA is TGTGCCAGCAGCGCGAGTTCGGGGAATCAGCCCCAGCATTTT.

This clone was observed a handful of times. The chain joins TRBV5-1 to TRBJ1-2; the match to TRBD1 covers 12 bases. Germline V gives CDR1 SGHRS, CDR2 YFSETQ. V lost 1 base, J lost 8 bases, and 6 bases stayed unmatched. The CDR3 totals 15 residues. CDR3 region: CASSLFRDRGRGYTF. The CDR3 DNA follows: TGCGCCAGCAGCTTGTTCCGGGACAGGGGGCGCGGCTACACCTTC.

The gene calls are TRBV11-1 and TRBJ2-7, with 7 bases lining up with TRBD1. Per germline, CDR1 SGHAT and CDR2 FQDESV (reference sequence). The ends lost 3 bases at V and 8 bases at J; junction bases unmatched: 13. CDR3 length equals 15 residues. CDR3 nucleotides: TGTGCCAGCAGCTTTGCGGCAGGGGGTCCCGTAAAGCAGTACTTC. This encodes CASSFAAGGPVKQYF.

The chain uses TRBV3-1 (or the pseudogene TRBV3-2) and TRBJ2-5, with TRBD2 matching 10 bases. The CDR3 sequence is 14 residues long. J gave up 7 bases and V 6 bases, and 8 bases lay outside the gene matches. Per the germline V gene, CDR1 is LGHDT and CDR2 is YNNKEL (reference sequence). The chain's CDR3 is CASRPSGGVGTQYF. CDR3 DNA sequence: TGTGCCAGCAGACCGAGCGGGGGGGTCGGGACCCAGTACTTC.

The chain employs TRBV4-3 and TRBJ1-2; D is undetermined. Between the trimmed V and J ends, which lost 0 bases and 4 bases, there was a span of 9 bases. The CDR3 runs 14 residues. Germline V gene sequence: CDR1 LGHNA, CDR2 YSLEER. This CDR3 reads CASSQEPVGYGYTF. DNA for the CDR3: TGCGCCAGCAGCCAAGAGCCCGTGGGCTATGGCTACACCTTC.

The chain combines TRBV14 with TRBJ2-7, with D perhaps TRBD1 or TRBD2 (7 bases each). Germline V gene sequence: CDR1 SGHDN, CDR2 FVKESK. V was shortened by 3 bases and J by 0 bases, with 15 bases between the two germline ends. The CDR3 runs to 16 residues. CDR3 bases: TGTGCCAGCAGCCAGGGGGGGACAGTAAGCTCCTACGAGCAGTACTTC. Translated, it gives CASSQGGTVSSYEQYF.

V gene TRBV21-1 combines with J gene TRBJ1-6; the table's TRBD1 call for D was not verified on the DNA. TRBV21-1 is a pseudogene. The CDR3 runs 17 residues. This CDR3 is CASSKVEQGIRNSPLHF. CDR3 DNA sequence: TGTGCCAGCAGCAAAGTGGAGCAGGGGATACGGAATTCACCCCTCCACTTT.

This chain uses TRBV6-1 with TRBJ2-3; unclear D gene. Germline CDR1 reads MNHNS; CDR2 reads SASEGT. This CDR3 is built from 14 residues. V was clipped by 2 bases and J by 1 base, with 7 bases between them. The CDR3 loop is CASSETSRTDTQYF. CDR3 nucleotides: TGTGCCAGCAGTGAAACGTCCCGCACAGATACGCAGTATTTT.

The J gene is TRBJ1-2, the V gene TRBV6-5; no reliable D call. Trimming stripped 6 bases from V and 1 base from J, with 9 bases between. Germline V gene data show CDR1 as MNHEY and CDR2 as SVGAGI. The CDR3 sequence is 13 residues long. The CDR3 sequence is CASRIGDNYGYTF. The CDR3 region has the DNA TGTGCCAGCAGGATCGGGGATAACTATGGCTACACCTTC.